This TCR beta chain comes out of a study of T-cell memory formation after mild COVID-19. The V gene lost 1 base and the J gene lost 8 bases, with 10 bases spanning the gap. The CDR3 length is 13 residues. Germline V gene lookup returns CDR1 KGHDR and CDR2 SFDVKD. TCRdb ran MiXCR on the 5' RACE reads and lists one entry per CDR3 protein. The sample holds a few hundred thousand distinct CDR3 sequences, more than 15% seen once. The specimen sequenced was PBMCs or a T cell subset sorted from them (not recorded which). This chain joins TRBV24-1 and TRBJ1-2; tentatively, D is TRBD1 (5 bases). The TCR sequence derives from a man between 18 and 35 years old who had mild COVID-19 (a few samples of this study predate the infection). Cell type and time point are not known. In DNA form, the CDR3 reads TGTGCCACCAGTGATTTAGGGGATAGAGGCTACACCTTC. This encodes CATSDLGDRGYTF.